A single sample is the source of the 26 T cell receptor beta chains below, sequenced in a study of T cells in Graves' hyperthyroidism and ophthalmopathy. Amplification targeted TCR beta CDR3 regions from RNA transcripts. With the HTBI primer set, the TCR CDR3 went through a first round of RT-PCR. Via MiXCR, TCRdb re-called the multiplex PCR reads, giving one row per CDR3 protein. The sample consists of hundreds of thousands of distinct CDR3 sequences, roughly 15% of them appearing once. Sequenced material: blood. Source of these receptors: a woman in her forties with Graves' ophthalmopathy.

The genes are TRBV6-1 and TRBJ2-2; D remains ambiguous. Deletions cut 6 bases from V and 7 bases from J, with 18 bases between. Germline V gives CDR1 MNHNS, CDR2 SASEGT. The CDR3 totals 15 residues. CDR3 nucleotides: TGTGCCAGCAGGCCGGACGCCCGTTGGCTCGGGGAGCTGTTTTTT. Residues: CASRPDARWLGELFF.

Points on this clonotype: This may be a read error: a much more frequent sequence differs by one nucleotide. The V and J genes are TRBV30 and TRBJ2-2; D may be TRBD1 or TRBD2 (5 bases each). Trimming removed 2 bases from V and 2 bases from J, with 12 bases in between. The CDR3 has 15 residues. Germline values: CDR1 GTSNPN, CDR2 SVGIG (reference sequence). In DNA form, the CDR3 reads TGTGCCTGGAGTCTGGGACGGCATAACACCGGGGAGCTGTTTTTT. Amino acids: CAWSLGRHNTGELFF.

The gene calls are TRBV20-1 and TRBJ2-3; D may correspond to TRBD1 or TRBD2 (7 bases each). The CDR3 contains 13 residues. Germline V gene data show CDR1 as DFQATT and CDR2 as SNEGSKA (reference sequence). CDR3 protein: CTSPRGGEDTQYF. CDR3 in DNA: TGCACCTCACCCAGGGGGGGGGAAGATACGCAGTATTTT.

This chain joins TRBV19 and TRBJ2-2; 7 nucleotides align to TRBD2. The CDR3 is 13 amino acids. Germline V gene data show CDR1 as LNHDA and CDR2 as SQIVND (reference sequence). V dropped 6 bases and J dropped 7; count of bases not matched to a gene: 5. The CDR3 sequence is CASRGGLIGELFF. For the CDR3, the DNA is TGTGCCAGTAGGGGGGGGTTAATCGGGGAGCTGTTTTTT.

At least ten counts were recorded for this clonotype. The V and J genes are TRBV2 and TRBJ2-5, with D perhaps matching TRBD2 (5 bases). The CDR3 runs to 13 residues. Deletions cut 4 bases from V and 5 bases from J, with 11 bases between. Germline CDR1 SNHLY, CDR2 FYNNEI. Written as DNA, the CDR3 is TGTGCCAGCAGTGGGCGAGGGTCGGAGACCCAGTACTTC. It is translated as CASSGRGSETQYF.

This clonotype was picked up many times. The V gene is TRBV6-1, the J gene TRBJ1-1; D call uncertain. Trimming cost V 3 bases and J 0 bases, with 5 bases left between them. The CDR3 is made up of 13 amino acids. The germline V gene encodes CDR1 MNHNS and CDR2 SASEGT. The CDR3 sequence is CASSDSLNTEAFF. The CDR3 DNA reads as TGTGCCAGCAGTGACTCATTGAACACTGAAGCTTTCTTT.

The table lists this clonotype with many counts. The chain is built from TRBV28 and TRBJ2-7; 8 nucleotides agree with TRBD1. J lost 3 bases, V lost 3 bases, and 10 bases had no gene match. Per germline, CDR1 MDHEN and CDR2 SYDVKM. This CDR3 has 16 residues. CDR3 residues: CASSFHRDRHGYEQYF. The CDR3 DNA reads TGTGCCAGCAGTTTTCACCGGGACAGGCACGGCTACGAGCAGTACTTC. The complete variable domain, with remaining parts taken from reference TRBV28 and TRBJ2-7, reads DVKVTQSSRYLVKRTGEKVFLECVQDMDHENMFWYRQDPGLGLRLIYFSYDVKMKEKGDIPEGYSVSREKKERFSLILESASTNQTSMYLCASSFHRDRHGYEQYFGPGTRLTVT.

This clonotype was seen ten or more times. The CDR3 spells CASSGQGFQPQHF. DNA of the CDR3: TGTGCCAGCTCAGGACAGGGGTTCCAGCCCCAGCATTTT. The chain links TRBV2 to TRBJ1-5; TRBD1 agrees at 9 bases. The CDR3 is 13 amino acids. CDR1 SNHLY and CDR2 FYNNEI come from the germline V gene. V gave up 8 bases and J gave up 7 bases; unmatched junction bases: 6.

Ten or more counts support this clonotype. CDR3 bases: TGTGCCTGGAGTAAACAGAAGCAGACTGAAGCTTTCTTT. It codes for CAWSKQKQTEAFF. This chain links TRBV30 with TRBJ1-1; D not resolved. There are 13 residues in the CDR3. V was clipped by 2 bases and J by 5 bases, with 12 bases between them. CDR1 is GTSNPN, CDR2 SVGIG, per germline (reference sequence). The complete variable domain, with remaining parts taken from reference TRBV30 and TRBJ1-1, reads SQTIHQWPATLVQPVGSPLSLECTVEGTSNPNLYWYRQAAGRGLQLLFYSVGIGQISSEVPQNLSASRPQDRQFILSSKKLLLSDSGFYLCAWSKQKQTEAFFGQGTRLTVV.

The chain employs TRBV7-3 and TRBJ2-2; 7 bases are shared with TRBD2. V shed 4 bases and J 4 bases; nucleotides not matched to a gene: 3. This CDR3 comprises 14 residues. Germline V lookup: CDR1 SGHTA, CDR2 FQGTGA. The CDR3 loop is CASSSSGPTGELFF. For the CDR3, the DNA is TGTGCCAGCAGCTCTAGCGGCCCCACCGGGGAGCTGTTTTTT.

J is TRBJ1-5 and V is TRBV19; TRBD1 might be the D (5 bases). The CDR3 consists of 15 residues. The germline V gene encodes CDR1 LNHDA and CDR2 SQIVND (reference sequence). Trimming left V 2 bases short and J 3 bases short, with 11 bases between. CDR3 DNA: TGTGCCAGTAGTATAAGGGGCAGGGACAATCAGCCCCAGCATTTT. Translation: CASSIRGRDNQPQHF.

This clonotype was detected a few times. The V call is TRBV4-1, the J call TRBJ1-4; D is uncertain. Trimming took off 6 bases at V and 0 bases at J, with 14 bases between the two ends. Per germline, CDR1 MGHRA and CDR2 YSYEKL. The CDR3 spans 16 residues. Here the CDR3 DNA reads TGCGCCAGCAGACCGGGAGGATCCGCAACTAATGAAAAACTGTTTTTT. Protein: CASRPGGSATNEKLFF.

This clonotype was counted many times. CDR3 in amino acids: CASSLGFSLGYTF. The CDR3 nucleotides are TGTGCCAGCAGTTTAGGGTTCTCCCTCGGCTACACCTTC. The chain combines TRBV6-1 with TRBJ1-2; D is unclear. The V and J ends lost 5 bases and 8 bases respectively, with 15 bases between them. Germline assignment: CDR1 MNHNS and CDR2 SASEGT. The CDR3 covers 13 residues.

The rearrangement links TRBV7-8 to TRBJ1-3; weak D call: TRBD1 (6 bases). Germline lookup yields CDR1 SGHVS and CDR2 FQNEAQ. The CDR3 runs to 15 residues. Trimming pared 6 bases from V and 4 bases from J, leaving 16 bases between. As DNA, the CDR3 is TGTGCCAGCAGGCCGGGAGGGGGGACGGGAAACACCATATATTTT. This codes for CASRPGGGTGNTIYF. The full variable domain, with the rest looked up from reference TRBV7-8 and TRBJ1-3, is GAGVSQSPRYKVAKRGQDVALRCDPISGHVSLFWYQQALGQGPEFLTYFQNEAQLDKSGLPSDRFFAERPEGSVSTLKIQRTQQEDSAVYLCASRPGGGTGNTIYFGEGSWLTVV.

This clonotype has at least ten counts. This sequence joins TRBV20-1 and TRBJ1-2; no firm D call. Germline loops: CDR1 DFQATT, CDR2 SNEGSKA (reference sequence). CDR3 length: 14 amino acids. V was shortened by 0 bases and J by 0 bases, with 8 bases between the two germline ends. CDR3 sequence reads: CSARDTKSNYGYTF. The CDR3 DNA is TGCAGTGCTAGAGATACGAAGTCTAACTATGGCTACACCTTC.

For this clonotype: A clone one base away is much larger, so this may be a read error. The V call is TRBV11-2, the J call TRBJ2-7; 11 bases are a match to TRBD2. The V gene's germline CDR1 is SGHAT and CDR2 FQNNGV. CDR3 length: 14 amino acids. V was clipped by 6 bases and J by 2 bases; unmatched bases: 3. CDR3 nucleotide sequence: TGTGCCAGCAGAGTAGCGGGAGGGACCTACGAGCAGTACTTC. Its protein product is CASRVAGGTYEQYF.

Ten or more counts support this clonotype. This rearrangement joins TRBV20-1 to TRBJ2-3; the match to TRBD2 covers 9 bases. Germline CDR1 is DFQATT and CDR2 is SNEGSKA (reference sequence). J lost 3 bases, V lost 1 base, and 8 bases had no gene match. This CDR3 has 16 amino acids. This chain's CDR3 is CSARVLGRGGTDTQYF. The CDR3 coding sequence is TGCAGTGCTAGAGTATTAGGGCGGGGGGGAACAGATACGCAGTATTTT.

In its sample, this clonotype was seen many times. The CDR3 bases are TGTGCCAGCAGCTTAGGTATACTAGCGGGAGACATTGACGAGCAGTACTTC. Protein sequence: CASSLGILAGDIDEQYF. The rearrangement uses TRBV7-9 and TRBJ2-7, with 11 nucleotides matching TRBD2. This CDR3 is built from 17 residues. J was trimmed by 5 bases and V by 1 base; bases with no gene match: 10. Per the germline V gene, CDR1 is SEHNR and CDR2 is FQNEAQ (reference sequence).

V and J are TRBV6-1 and TRBJ2-1, with D possibly TRBD2 on 5 matching bases. This CDR3 region has 13 residues. CDR1 is MNHNS, CDR2 SASEGT, per germline. Trimming removed 6 bases at V and 9 bases at J, with 15 bases between. This CDR3 is CASSHLPRGEQFF. The CDR3 DNA is TGTGCCAGCAGCCACCTCCCCCGGGGTGAGCAGTTCTTC.

Only a few counts were recorded for this clonotype. V is TRBV20-1 and J is TRBJ1-1; D is unresolved. CDR1 DFQATT and CDR2 SNEGSKA come from the germline V gene (reference sequence). This CDR3 spans 9 amino acids. V dropped 2 bases and J dropped 9 bases, with 4 bases sitting between them. This CDR3 reads CSARQKAFF. For the CDR3, the DNA is TGCAGTGCTAGACAGAAAGCTTTCTTT.

There are a few counts of this clonotype. The gene calls are TRBV27 and TRBJ2-7; D may be TRBD2 (5 bases). Germline V gives CDR1 MNHEY, CDR2 SMNVEV (reference sequence). V shed 3 bases and J shed 1 base, with 13 bases lying between them. The CDR3 loop spans 15 amino acids. The CDR3 protein is CASSFRGWGSYEQYF. Written as DNA, the CDR3 is TGTGCCAGCAGTTTTCGGGGTTGGGGTTCCTACGAGCAGTACTTC.

The sample holds many counts of this clonotype. This chain links TRBV2 with TRBJ2-3; 11 bases map to TRBD2. Trimming cost V 3 bases and J 4 bases; bases outside gene matches: 9. CDR1 is SNHLY and CDR2 is FYNNEI in the germline V gene. The CDR3 length is 17 residues. The CDR3 sequence: CASSDRLAGGNADTQYF. The DNA for the CDR3 is TGTGCCAGCAGTGATCGGCTAGCGGGAGGAAACGCAGATACGCAGTATTTT. The whole variable domain, remainder taken from reference TRBV2 and TRBJ2-3, is EPEVTQTPSHQVTQMGQEVILRCVPISNHLYFYWYRQILGQKVEFLVSFYNNEISEKSEIFDDQFSVERPDGSNFTLKIRSTKLEDSAMYFCASSDRLAGGNADTQYFGPGTRLTVL.

For this clonotype: This may be a read error: a much more frequent sequence differs by one nucleotide. The chain employs TRBV28 and TRBJ2-6; 9 bases fit TRBD2. This CDR3 contains 18 residues. Germline assignment: CDR1 MDHEN and CDR2 SYDVKM. As DNA, the CDR3 is TGTGCCAGCAGTTTACAGGACAGGTTCGCGGGGGGGGCCAACGCCCTGACTTTC. It specifies CASSLQDRFAGGANALTF.

About this clonotype: This may come from a read error, since a much larger clone is one base off. The rearrangement joins TRBV6-2 or TRBV6-3 to TRBJ2-1, with unresolved D. The CDR3 is made up of 14 amino acids. The germline V gene has CDR1 MNHEY and CDR2 SVGEGT. V was clipped by 10 bases and J by 7 bases, with 20 bases between them. CDR3 sequence reads: CATKSIRAVNEQFF. CDR3 sequence (DNA): TGTGCCACCAAGAGCATAAGGGCGGTGAATGAGCAGTTCTTC.

The sample holds many counts of this clonotype. V gene TRBV28 combines with J gene TRBJ2-1; 7 bases are shared with TRBD2. Per germline, CDR1 MDHEN and CDR2 SYDVKM. The CDR3 contains 17 residues. J was trimmed by 7 bases and V by 6 bases; bases with no gene match: 18. CDR3 protein: CASSTLGEGGPRNEQFF. The CDR3 coding sequence is TGTGCCAGCAGCACCCTTGGTGAGGGAGGGCCGAGAAATGAGCAGTTCTTC. Filled out from reference TRBV28 and TRBJ2-1, the complete variable domain reads DVKVTQSSRYLVKRTGEKVFLECVQDMDHENMFWYRQDPGLGLRLIYFSYDVKMKEKGDIPEGYSVSREKKERFSLILESASTNQTSMYLCASSTLGEGGPRNEQFFGPGTRLTVL.

The chain recombines TRBV27 with TRBJ1-4; D not resolved. Per the germline V gene, CDR1 is MNHEY and CDR2 is SMNVEV (reference sequence). The CDR3 length is 13 residues. The V and J ends lost 5 bases and 11 bases respectively, with 15 bases between them. The CDR3 spells CASSDPPPGKLFF. The CDR3 bases are TGTGCCAGCAGTGACCCCCCGCCTGGGAAACTGTTTTTT.